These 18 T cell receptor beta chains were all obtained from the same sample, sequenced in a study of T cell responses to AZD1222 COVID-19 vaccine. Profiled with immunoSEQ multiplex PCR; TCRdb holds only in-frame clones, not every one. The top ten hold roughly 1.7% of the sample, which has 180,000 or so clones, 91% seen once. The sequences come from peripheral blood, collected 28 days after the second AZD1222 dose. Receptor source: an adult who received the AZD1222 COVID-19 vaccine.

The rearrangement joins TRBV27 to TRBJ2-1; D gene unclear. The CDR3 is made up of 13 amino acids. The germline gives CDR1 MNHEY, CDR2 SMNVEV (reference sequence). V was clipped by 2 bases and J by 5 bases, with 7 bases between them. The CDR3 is CASSLSLHNEQFF. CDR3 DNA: TGTGCCAGCAGTTTAAGTCTGCACAATGAGCAGTTCTTC.

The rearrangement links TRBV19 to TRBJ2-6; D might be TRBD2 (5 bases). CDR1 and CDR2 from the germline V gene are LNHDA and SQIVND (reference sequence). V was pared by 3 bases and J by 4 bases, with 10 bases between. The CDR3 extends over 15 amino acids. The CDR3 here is CASSMPTRGANVLTF. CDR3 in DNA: TGTGCCAGTAGTATGCCTACTAGGGGGGCCAACGTCCTGACTTTC.

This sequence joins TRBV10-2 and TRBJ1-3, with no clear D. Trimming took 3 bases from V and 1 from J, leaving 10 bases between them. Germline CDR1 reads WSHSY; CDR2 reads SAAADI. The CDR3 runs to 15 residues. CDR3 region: CASSDWLGSGNTIYF. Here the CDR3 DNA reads TGCGCCAGCAGTGACTGGTTGGGATCTGGAAACACCATATATTTT.

CDR3 nucleotide sequence: TGTGCCAGCAGTGAATTATTCCCTAGCGGAGGACAAGAGACCCAGTACTTC. It yields the protein CASSELFPSGGQETQYF. The chain links TRBV25-1 to TRBJ2-5, with 7 bases that match TRBD2. CDR1 and CDR2 from the germline V gene are MGHDK and SYGVNS. V lost 1 base and J lost 2; bases outside the gene matches: 10. CDR3 length equals 17 residues.

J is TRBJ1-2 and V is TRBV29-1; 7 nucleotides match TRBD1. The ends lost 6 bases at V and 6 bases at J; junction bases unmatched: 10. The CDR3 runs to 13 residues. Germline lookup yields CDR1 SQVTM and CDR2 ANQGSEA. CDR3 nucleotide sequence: TGCAGCGTACTCGACAGGGTGGGAAATGGCTACACCTTC. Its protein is CSVLDRVGNGYTF.

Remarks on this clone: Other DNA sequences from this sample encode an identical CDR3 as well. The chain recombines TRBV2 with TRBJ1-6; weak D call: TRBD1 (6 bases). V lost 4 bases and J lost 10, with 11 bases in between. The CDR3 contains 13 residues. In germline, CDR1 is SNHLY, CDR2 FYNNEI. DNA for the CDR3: TGTGCCAGCAGTGGGCAGGGGAACTCACCCCTCCACTTT. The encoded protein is CASSGQGNSPLHF. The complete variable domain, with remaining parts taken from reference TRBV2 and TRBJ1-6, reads EPEVTQTPSHQVTQMGQEVILRCVPISNHLYFYWYRQILGQKVEFLVSFYNNEISEKSEIFDDQFSVERPDGSNFTLKIRSTKLEDSAMYFCASSGQGNSPLHFGNGTRLTVT.

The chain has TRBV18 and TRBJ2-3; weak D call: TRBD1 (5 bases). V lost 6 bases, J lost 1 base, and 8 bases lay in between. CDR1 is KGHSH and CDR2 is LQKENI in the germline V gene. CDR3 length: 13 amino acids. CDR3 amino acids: CASSTGRTDTQYF. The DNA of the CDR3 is TGTGCCAGCTCCACAGGCCGCACAGATACGCAGTATTTT. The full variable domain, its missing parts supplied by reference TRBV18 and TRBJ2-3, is NAGVMQNPRHLVRRRGQEARLRCSPMKGHSHVYWYRQLPEEGLKFMVYLQKENIIDESGMPKERFSAEFPKEGPSILRIQQVVRGDSAAYFCASSTGRTDTQYFGPGTRLTVL.

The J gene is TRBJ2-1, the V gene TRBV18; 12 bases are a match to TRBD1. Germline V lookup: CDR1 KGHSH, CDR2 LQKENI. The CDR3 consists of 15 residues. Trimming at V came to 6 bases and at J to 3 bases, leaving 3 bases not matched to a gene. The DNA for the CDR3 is TGTGCCAGCTCGGGGGACAGGGGGCACTACAATGAGCAGTTCTTC. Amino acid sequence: CASSGDRGHYNEQFF.

CDR3 amino acids: CASSLDPQGNQPQHF. The CDR3 DNA follows: TGCGCCAGCAGTCTCGACCCACAGGGAAATCAGCCCCAGCATTTT. This chain links TRBV4-1 with TRBJ1-5; D might be TRBD1 (6 bases). The V end was cut by 6 bases, the J end by 4 bases, with 16 bases between. Germline V gene lookup returns CDR1 MGHRA and CDR2 YSYEKL. The CDR3 contains 15 residues.

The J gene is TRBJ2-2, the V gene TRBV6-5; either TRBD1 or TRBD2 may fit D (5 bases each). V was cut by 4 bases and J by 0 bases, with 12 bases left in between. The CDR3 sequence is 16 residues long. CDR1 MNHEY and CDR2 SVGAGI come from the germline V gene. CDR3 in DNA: TGTGCCAGCAGTTCCCCGAGGGGTGCGAACACCGGGGAGCTGTTTTTT. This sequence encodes CASSSPRGANTGELFF.

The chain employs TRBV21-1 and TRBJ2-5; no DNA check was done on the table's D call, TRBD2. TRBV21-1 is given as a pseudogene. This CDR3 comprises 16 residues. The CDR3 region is CASSKHSGNLQETQYF. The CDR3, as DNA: TGTGCCAGCAGCAAACATTCGGGGAATTTGCAAGAGACCCAGTACTTC.

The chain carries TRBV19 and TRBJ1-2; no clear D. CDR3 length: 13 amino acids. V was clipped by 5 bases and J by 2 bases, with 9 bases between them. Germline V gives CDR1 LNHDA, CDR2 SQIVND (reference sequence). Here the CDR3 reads CASSSTRNYGYTF. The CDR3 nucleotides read TGTGCCAGTAGTTCAACAAGAAACTATGGCTACACCTTC.

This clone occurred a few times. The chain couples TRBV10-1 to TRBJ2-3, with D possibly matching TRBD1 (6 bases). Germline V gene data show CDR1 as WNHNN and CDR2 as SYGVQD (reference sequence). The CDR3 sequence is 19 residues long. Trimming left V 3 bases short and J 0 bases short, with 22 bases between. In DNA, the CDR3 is TGCGCCAGCAGTGATTTTGCGACAGGTCCCCTTCTAAGCACAGATACGCAGTATTTT. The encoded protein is CASSDFATGPLLSTDTQYF.

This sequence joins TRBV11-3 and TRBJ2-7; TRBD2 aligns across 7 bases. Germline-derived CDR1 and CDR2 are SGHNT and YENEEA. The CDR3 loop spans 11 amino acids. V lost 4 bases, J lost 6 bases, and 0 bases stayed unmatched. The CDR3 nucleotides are TGTGCCAGCAGCTCGGGGGGCGAGCAGTACTTC. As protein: CASSSGGEQYF. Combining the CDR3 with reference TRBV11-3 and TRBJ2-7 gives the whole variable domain EAGVVQSPRYKIIEKKQPVAFWCNPISGHNTLYWYLQNLGQGPELLIRYENEEAVDDSQLPKDRFSAERLKGVDSTLKIQPAELGDSAVYLCASSSGGEQYFGPGTRLTVT.

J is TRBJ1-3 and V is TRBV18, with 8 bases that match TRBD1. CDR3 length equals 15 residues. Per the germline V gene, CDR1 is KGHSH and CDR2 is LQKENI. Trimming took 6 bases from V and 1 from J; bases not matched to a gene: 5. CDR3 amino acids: CASSRDRRSGNTIYF. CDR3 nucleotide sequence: TGTGCCAGCTCGCGGGACAGGAGGTCTGGAAACACCATATATTTT.

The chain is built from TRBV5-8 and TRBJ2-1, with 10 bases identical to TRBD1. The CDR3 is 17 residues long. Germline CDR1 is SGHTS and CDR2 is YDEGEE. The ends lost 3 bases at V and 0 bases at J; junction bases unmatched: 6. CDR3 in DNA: TGTGCCAGCAGCTACTCGACAGGGGGCGGCTCCTACAATGAGCAGTTCTTC. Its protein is CASSYSTGGGSYNEQFF.

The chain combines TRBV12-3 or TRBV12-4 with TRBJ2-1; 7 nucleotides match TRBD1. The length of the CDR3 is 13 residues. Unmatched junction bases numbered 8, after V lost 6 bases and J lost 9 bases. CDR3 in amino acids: CASSGTARSEQFF. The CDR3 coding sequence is TGTGCCAGCAGCGGGACAGCGAGAAGTGAGCAGTTCTTC.

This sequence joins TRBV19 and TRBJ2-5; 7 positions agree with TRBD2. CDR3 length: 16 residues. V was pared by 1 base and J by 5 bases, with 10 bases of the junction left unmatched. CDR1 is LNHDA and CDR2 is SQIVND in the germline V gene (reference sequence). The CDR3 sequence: CASSIAASGYRETQYF. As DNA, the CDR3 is TGTGCCAGTAGTATAGCGGCTAGCGGATATCGGGAGACCCAGTACTTC.